This T cell receptor (beta chain) stems from a study of response to subunit inactivated influenza vaccine. General study points: Few new T cells, the authors suggested, are recruited by each seasonal influenza vaccination.

TCRdb reprocessed the RT-PCR reads with MiXCR, giving one entry per CDR3 protein. Among over 150,000 distinct CDR3 sequences listed, approximately 10% were seen once. As concerns this clonotype: Its target is unknown.

This CDR3 is built from 16 residues. Trimming took 6 bases from V and 6 from J; bases not matched to a gene: 11. Germline loops: CDR1 MNHEY, CDR2 SVGEGT. The specimen comprised non-naive T cells sorted from PBMCs, sampled 35 to 45 days after vaccination. The chain carries TRBV6-2 or TRBV6-3 and TRBJ2-1, with TRBD2 identical over 10 bases. The receptor was derived from a man aged 50 to 59 who received an inactivated influenza vaccine. CDR3 sequence (DNA): TGTGCCAGCAGCCAAACCCTAGCGGGAGCGATCAATGAGCAGTTCTTC. Residues: CASSQTLAGAINEQFF.